The present T cell receptor beta chain was sequenced within a study of T cell responses to AZD1222 COVID-19 vaccine. V lost 8 bases and J lost 4, with 20 bases in between. Germline CDR1 SEHNR, CDR2 FQNEAQ (reference sequence). CDR3 length equals 15 residues. Findings of the study overall: In a largely white British group with more females than males, clonal diversity was possibly underestimated.

Assay used: immunoSEQ multiplex PCR; TCRdb lists only in-frame clones, some missing. The repertoire has under 130,000 clones, about nine tenths of them found once; the top ten carry about 48%. About this clone: Its antigen is still unknown.

The TCR comes from an adult in good health. The chain carries TRBV7-9 and TRBJ2-5; no clear D. The sample in question was peripheral blood, obtained on day 0 of AZD1222 vaccination. The CDR3 is CASAGGSPKAETQYF. The CDR3 DNA follows: TGTGCCAGCGCCGGCGGCAGCCCCAAGGCAGAGACCCAGTACTTC.